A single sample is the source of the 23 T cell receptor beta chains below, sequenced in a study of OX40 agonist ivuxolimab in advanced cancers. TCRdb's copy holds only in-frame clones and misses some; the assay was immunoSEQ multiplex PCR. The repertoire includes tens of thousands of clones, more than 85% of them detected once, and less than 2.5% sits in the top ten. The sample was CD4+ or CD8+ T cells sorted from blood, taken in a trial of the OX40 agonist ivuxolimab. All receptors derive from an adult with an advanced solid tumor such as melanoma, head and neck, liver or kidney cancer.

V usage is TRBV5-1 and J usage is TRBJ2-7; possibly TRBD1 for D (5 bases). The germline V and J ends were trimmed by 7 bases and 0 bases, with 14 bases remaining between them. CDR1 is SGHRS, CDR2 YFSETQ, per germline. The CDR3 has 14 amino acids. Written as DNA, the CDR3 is TGCGCCAGCCGAGTTAGACAGTCCTCCTACGAGCAGTACTTC. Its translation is CASRVRQSSYEQYF.

The chain's CDR3 is CASSQAIREKLFF. The CDR3 DNA sequence: TGCGCCAGCAGCCAGGCGATCAGGGAAAAACTGTTTTTT. V gene TRBV4-1 combines with J gene TRBJ1-4, with D uncertain. Looked up from germline, CDR1 is MGHRA and CDR2 is YSYEKL. Trimming cost V 3 bases and J 8 bases, with 10 bases left between them. This CDR3 has 13 amino acids.

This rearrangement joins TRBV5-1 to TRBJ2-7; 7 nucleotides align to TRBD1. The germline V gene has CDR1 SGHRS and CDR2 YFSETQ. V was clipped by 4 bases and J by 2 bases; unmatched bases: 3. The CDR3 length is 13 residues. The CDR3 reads CASSMDRPYEQYF. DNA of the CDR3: TGCGCCAGCAGCATGGACAGGCCCTACGAGCAGTACTTC.

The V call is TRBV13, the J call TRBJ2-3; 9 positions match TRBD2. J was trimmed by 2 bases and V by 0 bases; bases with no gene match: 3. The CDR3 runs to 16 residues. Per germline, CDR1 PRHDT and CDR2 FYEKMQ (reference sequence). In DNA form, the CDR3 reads TGTGCCAGCAGCTTAGGACTAGCGGGCCCCACAGATACGCAGTATTTT. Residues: CASSLGLAGPTDTQYF.

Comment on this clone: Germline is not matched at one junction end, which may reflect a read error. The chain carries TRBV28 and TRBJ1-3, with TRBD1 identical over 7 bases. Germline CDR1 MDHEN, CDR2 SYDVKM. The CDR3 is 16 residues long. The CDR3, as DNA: TGTGCCAGCAGAACCGCTTTACAGGGGAGGGGAAGCACCATATATTTT. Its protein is CASRTALQGRGSTIYF.

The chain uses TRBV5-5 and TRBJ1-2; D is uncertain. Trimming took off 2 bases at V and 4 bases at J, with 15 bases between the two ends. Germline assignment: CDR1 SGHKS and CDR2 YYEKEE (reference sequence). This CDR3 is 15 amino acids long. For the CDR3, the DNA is TGTGCCAGCAGCTTACGTACCGAAGCCCTCTATGGCTACACCTTC. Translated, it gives CASSLRTEALYGYTF.

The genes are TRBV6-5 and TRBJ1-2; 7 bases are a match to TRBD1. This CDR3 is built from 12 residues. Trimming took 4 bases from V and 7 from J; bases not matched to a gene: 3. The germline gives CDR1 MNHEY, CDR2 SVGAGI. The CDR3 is CASSSDRFGYTF. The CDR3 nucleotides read TGTGCCAGCAGTTCGGACAGGTTTGGCTACACCTTC.

The CDR3 protein is CVTAKQGTNSGNTIYF. The CDR3 bases are TGTGTTACGGCTAAACAGGGGACCAACTCTGGAAACACCATATATTTT. The chain joins TRBV19 to TRBJ1-3; 7 nucleotides align to TRBD1. CDR3 length: 16 residues. Germline V gene sequence: CDR1 LNHDA, CDR2 SQIVND (reference sequence). Based on the CDR3 plus reference TRBV19 and TRBJ1-3, the full variable domain is DGGITQSPKYLFRKEGQNVTLSCEQNLNHDAMYWYRQDPGQGLRLIYYSQIVNDFQKGDIAEGYSVSREKKESFPLTVTSAQKNPTAFYLCVTAKQGTNSGNTIYFGEGSWLTVV.

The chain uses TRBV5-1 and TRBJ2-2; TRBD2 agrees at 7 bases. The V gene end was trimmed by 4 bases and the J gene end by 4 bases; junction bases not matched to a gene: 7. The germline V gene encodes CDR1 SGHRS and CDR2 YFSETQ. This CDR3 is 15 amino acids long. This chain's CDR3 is CASSISGDVTGELFF. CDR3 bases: TGCGCCAGCAGCATCAGCGGGGACGTCACCGGGGAGCTGTTTTTT.

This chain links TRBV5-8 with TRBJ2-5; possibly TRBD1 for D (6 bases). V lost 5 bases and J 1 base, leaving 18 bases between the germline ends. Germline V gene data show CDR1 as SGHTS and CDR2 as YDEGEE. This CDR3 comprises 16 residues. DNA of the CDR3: TGTGCCAGCAGTCTCGGAGAGGACAGCCTCCAAGAGACCCAGTACTTC. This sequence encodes CASSLGEDSLQETQYF.

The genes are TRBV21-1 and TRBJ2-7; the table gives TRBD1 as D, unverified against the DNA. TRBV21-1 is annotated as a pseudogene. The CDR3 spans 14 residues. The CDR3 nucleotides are TGTGCCAGCAGCACCCGGACAGGGTCCTCCGAGCAGTACTTC. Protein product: CASSTRTGSSEQYF.

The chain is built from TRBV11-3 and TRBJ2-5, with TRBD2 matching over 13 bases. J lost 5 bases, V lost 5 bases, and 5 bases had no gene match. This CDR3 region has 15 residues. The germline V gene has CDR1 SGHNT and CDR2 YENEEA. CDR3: CASSPGLAGVETQYF. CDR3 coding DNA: TGTGCCAGCAGCCCCGGACTAGCGGGGGTTGAGACCCAGTACTTC. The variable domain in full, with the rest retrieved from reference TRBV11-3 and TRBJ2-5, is EAGVVQSPRYKIIEKKQPVAFWCNPISGHNTLYWYLQNLGQGPELLIRYENEEAVDDSQLPKDRFSAERLKGVDSTLKIQPAELGDSAVYLCASSPGLAGVETQYFGPGTRLLVL.

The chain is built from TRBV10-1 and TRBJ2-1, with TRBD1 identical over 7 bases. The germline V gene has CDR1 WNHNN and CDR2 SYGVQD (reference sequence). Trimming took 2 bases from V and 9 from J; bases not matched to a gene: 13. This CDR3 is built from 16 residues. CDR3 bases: TGCGCCAGCAGTGAGCGGCAGGGGGTGAACCTCGTTGAGCAGTTCTTC. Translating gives CASSERQGVNLVEQFF.

Here the CDR3 reads CASSLWQGATADTQYF. The CDR3 coding sequence is TGTGCCAGCAGTTTATGGCAGGGGGCTACTGCAGATACGCAGTATTTT. V and J are TRBV28 and TRBJ2-3; 8 nucleotides agree with TRBD1. The CDR3 is made up of 16 amino acids. CDR1 is MDHEN, CDR2 SYDVKM, per germline. V shed 0 bases, J shed 4 bases, and the junction held 6 bases outside the gene matches.

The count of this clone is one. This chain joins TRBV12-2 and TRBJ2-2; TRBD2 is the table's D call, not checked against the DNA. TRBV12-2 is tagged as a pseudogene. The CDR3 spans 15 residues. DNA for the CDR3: TGTGCAAGTCCTATAGCGGAACTGAACACCGGGGAGCTGTTTTTT. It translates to CASPIAELNTGELFF.

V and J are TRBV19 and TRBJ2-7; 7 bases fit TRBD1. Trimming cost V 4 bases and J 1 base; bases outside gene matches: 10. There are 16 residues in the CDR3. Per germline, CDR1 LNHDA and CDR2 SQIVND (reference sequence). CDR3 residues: CASSTRQGGASYEQYF. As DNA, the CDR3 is TGTGCCAGTAGTACCCGACAGGGTGGGGCGTCCTACGAGCAGTACTTC.

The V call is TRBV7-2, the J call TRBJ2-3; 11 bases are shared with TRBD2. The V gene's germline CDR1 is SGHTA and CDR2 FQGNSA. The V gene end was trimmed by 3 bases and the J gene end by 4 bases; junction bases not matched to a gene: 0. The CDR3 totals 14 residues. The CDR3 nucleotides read TGTGCCAGCAGCTTTAGCGGGGGGGCAGATACGCAGTATTTT. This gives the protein CASSFSGGADTQYF.

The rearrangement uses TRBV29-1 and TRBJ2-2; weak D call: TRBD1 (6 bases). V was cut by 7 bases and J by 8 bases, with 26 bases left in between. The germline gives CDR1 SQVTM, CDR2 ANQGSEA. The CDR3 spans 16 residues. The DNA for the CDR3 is TGCAGCGCCAAGAAAGGCGGAACAGGGCCGTCAGGGGAGCTGTTTTTT. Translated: CSAKKGGTGPSGELFF.

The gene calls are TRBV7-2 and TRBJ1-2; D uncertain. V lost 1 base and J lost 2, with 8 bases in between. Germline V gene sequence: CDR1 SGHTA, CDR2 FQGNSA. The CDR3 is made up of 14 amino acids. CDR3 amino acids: CASSLDRGNYGYTF. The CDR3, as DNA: TGTGCCAGCAGCTTAGATCGAGGGAACTATGGCTACACCTTC.

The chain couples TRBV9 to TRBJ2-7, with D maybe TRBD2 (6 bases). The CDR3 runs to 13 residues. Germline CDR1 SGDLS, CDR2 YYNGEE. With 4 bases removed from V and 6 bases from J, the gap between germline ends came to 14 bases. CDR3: CASSSLADGEQYF. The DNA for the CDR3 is TGTGCCAGCAGCTCACTAGCAGACGGCGAGCAGTACTTC.

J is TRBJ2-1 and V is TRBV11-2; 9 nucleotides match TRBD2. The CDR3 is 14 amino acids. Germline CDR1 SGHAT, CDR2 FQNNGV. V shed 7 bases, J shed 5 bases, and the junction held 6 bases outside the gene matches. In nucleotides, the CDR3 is TGTGCCAGCACGTCTAGCGGGACCAACAATGAGCAGTTCTTC. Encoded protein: CASTSSGTNNEQFF.

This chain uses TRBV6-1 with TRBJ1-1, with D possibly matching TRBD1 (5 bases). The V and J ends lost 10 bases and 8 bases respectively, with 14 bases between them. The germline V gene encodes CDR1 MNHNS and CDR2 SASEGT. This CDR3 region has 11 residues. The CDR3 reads CATQGRGEAFF. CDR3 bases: TGTGCCACCCAAGGGCGGGGGGAAGCTTTCTTT.

The CDR3 loop is CASSLDTNSGNTIYF. The CDR3 DNA sequence: TGTGCCAGCAGTCTCGACACAAACTCTGGAAACACCATATATTTT. The chain combines TRBV6-5 with TRBJ1-3, with D uncertain. CDR3 length equals 15 residues. Deletions cut 5 bases from V and 0 bases from J, with 11 bases between. Germline V CDR1 and CDR2: MNHEY, SVGAGI.